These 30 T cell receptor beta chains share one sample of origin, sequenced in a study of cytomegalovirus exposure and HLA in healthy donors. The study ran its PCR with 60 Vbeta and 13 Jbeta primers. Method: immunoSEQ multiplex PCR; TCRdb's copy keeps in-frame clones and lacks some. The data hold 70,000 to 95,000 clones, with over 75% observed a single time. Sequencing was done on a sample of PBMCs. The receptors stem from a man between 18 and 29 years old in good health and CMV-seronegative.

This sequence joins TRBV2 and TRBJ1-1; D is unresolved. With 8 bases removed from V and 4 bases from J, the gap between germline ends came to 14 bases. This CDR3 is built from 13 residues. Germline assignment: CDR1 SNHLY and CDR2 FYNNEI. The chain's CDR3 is CASGAGGSTEAFF. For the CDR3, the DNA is TGTGCCAGCGGCGCAGGAGGGTCCACTGAAGCTTTCTTT.

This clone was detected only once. CDR3 bases: TGTGCCAGTAGTATAGGCGGTAGCTCCTACGAGCAGTACTTC. Protein product: CASSIGGSSYEQYF. This rearrangement joins TRBV19 to TRBJ2-7; D unresolved. This CDR3 spans 14 amino acids. V shed 1 base and J shed 0 bases, with 7 bases lying between them. The germline V gene encodes CDR1 LNHDA and CDR2 SQIVND (reference sequence).

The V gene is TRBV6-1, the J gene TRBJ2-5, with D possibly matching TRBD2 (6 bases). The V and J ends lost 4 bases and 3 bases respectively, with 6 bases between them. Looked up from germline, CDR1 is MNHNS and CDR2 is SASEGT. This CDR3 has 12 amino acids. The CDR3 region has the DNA TGTGCCAGCAGTGGGACTAAAGAGACCCAGTACTTC. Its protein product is CASSGTKETQYF.

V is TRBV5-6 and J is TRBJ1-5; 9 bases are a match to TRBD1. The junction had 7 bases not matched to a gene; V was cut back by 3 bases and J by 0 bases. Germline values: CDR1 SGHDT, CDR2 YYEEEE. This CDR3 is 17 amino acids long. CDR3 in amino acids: CASSSGQGFYSNQPQHF. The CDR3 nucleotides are TGTGCCAGCAGCTCGGGACAGGGATTTTATAGCAATCAGCCCCAGCATTTT.

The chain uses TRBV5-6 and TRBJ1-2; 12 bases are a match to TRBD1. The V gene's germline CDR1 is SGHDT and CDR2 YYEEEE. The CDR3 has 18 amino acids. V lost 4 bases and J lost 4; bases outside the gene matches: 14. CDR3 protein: CASSRGQGAFRGIYGYTF. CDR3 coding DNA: TGTGCCAGCAGCCGGGGACAGGGGGCGTTTCGGGGGATCTATGGCTACACCTTC.

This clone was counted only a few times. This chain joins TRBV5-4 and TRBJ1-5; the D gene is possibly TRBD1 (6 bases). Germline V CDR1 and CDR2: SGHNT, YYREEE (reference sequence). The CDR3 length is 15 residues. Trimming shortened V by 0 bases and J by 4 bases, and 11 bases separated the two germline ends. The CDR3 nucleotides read TGTGCCAGCAGCTTGGGAGGGCAGGGGAATCAGCCCCAGCATTTT. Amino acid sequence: CASSLGGQGNQPQHF.

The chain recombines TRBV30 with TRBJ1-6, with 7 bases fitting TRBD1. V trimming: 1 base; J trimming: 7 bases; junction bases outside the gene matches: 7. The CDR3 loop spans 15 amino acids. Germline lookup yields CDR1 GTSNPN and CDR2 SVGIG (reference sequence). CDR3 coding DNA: TGTGCCTGGAGTGAACTTGACAGGGACAATTCACCCCTCCACTTT. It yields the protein CAWSELDRDNSPLHF.

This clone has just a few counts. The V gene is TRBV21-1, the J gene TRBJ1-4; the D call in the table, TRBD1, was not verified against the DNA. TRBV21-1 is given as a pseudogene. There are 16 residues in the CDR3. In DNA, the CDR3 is TGTGCCAGCAGCAACAGCCCACAGGGGACTAATGAAAAACTGTTTTTT. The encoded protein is CASSNSPQGTNEKLFF.

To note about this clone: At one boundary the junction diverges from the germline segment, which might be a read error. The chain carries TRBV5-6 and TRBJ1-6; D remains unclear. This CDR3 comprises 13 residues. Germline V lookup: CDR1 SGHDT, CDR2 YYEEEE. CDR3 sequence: CANSSGGRPPLHF. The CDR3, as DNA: TGTGCCAACAGCTCCGGCGGGCGGCCGCCCCTCCACTTT.

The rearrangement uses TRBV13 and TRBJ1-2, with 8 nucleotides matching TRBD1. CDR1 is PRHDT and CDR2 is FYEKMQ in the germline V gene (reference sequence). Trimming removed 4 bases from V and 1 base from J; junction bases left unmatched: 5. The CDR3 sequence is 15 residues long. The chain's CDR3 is CASSSRDRINYGYTF. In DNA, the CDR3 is TGTGCCAGCAGCTCCCGGGACAGGATTAACTATGGCTACACCTTC.

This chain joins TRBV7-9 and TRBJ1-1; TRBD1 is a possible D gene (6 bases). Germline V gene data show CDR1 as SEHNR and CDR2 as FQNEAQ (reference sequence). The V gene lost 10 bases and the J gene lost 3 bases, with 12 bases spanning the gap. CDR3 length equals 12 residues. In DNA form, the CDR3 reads TGTGCCACAAGGGGGTTGGACACTGAAGCTTTCTTT. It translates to CATRGLDTEAFF.

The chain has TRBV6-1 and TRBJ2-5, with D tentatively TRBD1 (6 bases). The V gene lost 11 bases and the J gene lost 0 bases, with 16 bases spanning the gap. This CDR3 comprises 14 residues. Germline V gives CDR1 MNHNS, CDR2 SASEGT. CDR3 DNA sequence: TGTGCCGCGGACAGATTCTCGTACCAAGAGACCCAGTACTTC. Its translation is CAADRFSYQETQYF.

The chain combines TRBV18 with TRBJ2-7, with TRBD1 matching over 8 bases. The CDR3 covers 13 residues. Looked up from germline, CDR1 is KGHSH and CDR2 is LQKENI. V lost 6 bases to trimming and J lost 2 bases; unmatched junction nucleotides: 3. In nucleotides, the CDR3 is TGTGCCAGCTCCCGGGACAGGCCCTACGAGCAGTACTTC. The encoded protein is CASSRDRPYEQYF.

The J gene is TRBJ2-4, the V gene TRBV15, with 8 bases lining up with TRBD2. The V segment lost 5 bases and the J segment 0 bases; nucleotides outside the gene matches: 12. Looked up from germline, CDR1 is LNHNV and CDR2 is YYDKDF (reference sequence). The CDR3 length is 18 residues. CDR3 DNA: TGTGCCACCAGCGGACTCGGGGGGGCAAAGCTAGCCAAAAACATTCAGTACTTC. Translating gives CATSGLGGAKLAKNIQYF.

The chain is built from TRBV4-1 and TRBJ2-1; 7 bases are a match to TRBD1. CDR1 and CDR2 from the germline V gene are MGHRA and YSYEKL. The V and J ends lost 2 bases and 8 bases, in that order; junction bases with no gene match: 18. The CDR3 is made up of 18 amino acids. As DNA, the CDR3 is TGCGCCAGCAGCCAACTTCTATCGCAAGGGAACAGGGGCCATGAGCAGTTCTTC. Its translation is CASSQLLSQGNRGHEQFF.

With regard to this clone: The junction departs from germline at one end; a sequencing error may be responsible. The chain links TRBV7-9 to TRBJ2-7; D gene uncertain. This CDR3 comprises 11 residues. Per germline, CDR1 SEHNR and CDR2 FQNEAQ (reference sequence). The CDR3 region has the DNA TGTTCCAGCAGCCCCCTGAGTGAGCAGTACTTC. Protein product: CSSSPLSEQYF.

CDR3 nucleotide sequence: TGTGCCAGCAGCTTGGTTAGAGAACGAGATTCACCCCTCCACTTT. Protein sequence: CASSLVRERDSPLHF. This chain connects TRBV5-5 to TRBJ1-6; D is undetermined. Trimming stripped 0 bases from V and 8 bases from J, with 12 bases between. The CDR3 is made up of 15 amino acids. Germline V gene lookup returns CDR1 SGHKS and CDR2 YYEKEE (reference sequence). The full variable domain, with the rest looked up from reference TRBV5-5 and TRBJ1-6, is DAGVTQSPTHLIKTRGQQVTLRCSPISGHKSVSWYQQVLGQGPQFIFQYYEKEERGRGNFPDRFSARQFPNYSSELNVNALLLGDSALYLCASSLVRERDSPLHFGNGTRLTVT.

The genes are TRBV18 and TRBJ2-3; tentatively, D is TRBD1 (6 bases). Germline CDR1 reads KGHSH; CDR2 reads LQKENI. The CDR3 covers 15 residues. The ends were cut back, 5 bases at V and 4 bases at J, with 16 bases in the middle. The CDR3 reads CASSDRTVPPDTQYF. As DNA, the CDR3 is TGTGCCAGCTCAGACAGGACCGTCCCGCCAGATACGCAGTATTTT.

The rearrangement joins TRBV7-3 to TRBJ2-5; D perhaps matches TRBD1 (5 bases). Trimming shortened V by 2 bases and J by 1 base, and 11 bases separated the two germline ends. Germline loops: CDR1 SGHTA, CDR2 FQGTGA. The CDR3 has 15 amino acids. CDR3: CASSLAAGPQETQYF. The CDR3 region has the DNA TGTGCCAGCAGCTTAGCGGCAGGGCCCCAAGAGACCCAGTACTTC.

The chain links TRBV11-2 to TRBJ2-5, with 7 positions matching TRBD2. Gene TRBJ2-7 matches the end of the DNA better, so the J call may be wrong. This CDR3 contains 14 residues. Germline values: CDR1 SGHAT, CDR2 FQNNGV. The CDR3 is CASSRDYNSYEQYF. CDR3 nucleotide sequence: TGTGCCAGCAGCAGGGACTACAACTCCTACGAGCAGTACTTC.

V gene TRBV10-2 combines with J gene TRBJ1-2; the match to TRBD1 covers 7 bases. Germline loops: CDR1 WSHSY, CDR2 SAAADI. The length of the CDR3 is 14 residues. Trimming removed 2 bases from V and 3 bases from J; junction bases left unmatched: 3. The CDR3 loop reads CASSEGTDYYGYTF. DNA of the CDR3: TGCGCCAGCAGTGAGGGGACAGACTACTATGGCTACACCTTC.

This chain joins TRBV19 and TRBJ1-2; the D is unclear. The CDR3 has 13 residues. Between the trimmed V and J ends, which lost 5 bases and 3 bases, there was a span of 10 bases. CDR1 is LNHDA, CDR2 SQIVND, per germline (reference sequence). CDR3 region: CASSENPDYGYTF. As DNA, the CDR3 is TGTGCCAGTAGTGAGAACCCCGACTATGGCTACACCTTC.

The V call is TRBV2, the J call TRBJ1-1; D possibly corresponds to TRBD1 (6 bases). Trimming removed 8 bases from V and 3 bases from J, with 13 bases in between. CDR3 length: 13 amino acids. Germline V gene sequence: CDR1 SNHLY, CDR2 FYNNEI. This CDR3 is CASLRGLHTEAFF. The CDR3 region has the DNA TGTGCCAGCCTGCGGGGGCTTCACACTGAAGCTTTCTTT.

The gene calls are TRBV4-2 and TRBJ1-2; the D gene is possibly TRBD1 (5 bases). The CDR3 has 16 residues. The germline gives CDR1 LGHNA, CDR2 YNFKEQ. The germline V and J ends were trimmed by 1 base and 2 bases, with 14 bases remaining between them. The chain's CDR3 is CASSQVDNRQNYGYTF. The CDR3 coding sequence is TGTGCCAGCAGCCAAGTCGACAATCGACAGAACTATGGCTACACCTTC.

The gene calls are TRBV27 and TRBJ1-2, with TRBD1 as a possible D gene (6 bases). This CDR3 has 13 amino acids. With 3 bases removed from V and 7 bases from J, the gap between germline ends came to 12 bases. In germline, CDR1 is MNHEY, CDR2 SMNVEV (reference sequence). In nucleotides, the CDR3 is TGTGCCAGCAGTTTTGCAGGGGAAGGTGGCTACACCTTC. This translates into CASSFAGEGGYTF.

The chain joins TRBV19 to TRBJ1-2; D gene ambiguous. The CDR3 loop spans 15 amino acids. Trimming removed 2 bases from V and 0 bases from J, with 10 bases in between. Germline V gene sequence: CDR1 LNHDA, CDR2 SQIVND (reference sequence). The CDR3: CASSITVIANYGYTF. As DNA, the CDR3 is TGTGCCAGTAGTATAACTGTTATAGCTAACTATGGCTACACCTTC.

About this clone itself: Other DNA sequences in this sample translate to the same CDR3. CDR3 region: CASSPGTSLYQETQYF. The CDR3 coding sequence is TGTGCCAGCAGCCCGGGGACTAGTTTGTATCAAGAGACCCAGTACTTC. The chain has TRBV7-9 and TRBJ2-5; 8 bases line up with TRBD2. V shed 5 bases, J shed 2 bases, and the junction held 10 bases outside the gene matches. This CDR3 contains 16 residues. Germline loops: CDR1 SEHNR, CDR2 FQNEAQ (reference sequence).

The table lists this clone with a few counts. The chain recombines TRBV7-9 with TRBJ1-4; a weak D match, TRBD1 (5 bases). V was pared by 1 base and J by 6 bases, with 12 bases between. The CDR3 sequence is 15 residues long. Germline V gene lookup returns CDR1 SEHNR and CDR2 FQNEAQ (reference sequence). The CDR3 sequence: CASSLVGAHHEKLFF. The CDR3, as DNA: TGTGCCAGCAGCTTAGTAGGGGCCCACCATGAAAAACTGTTTTTT.

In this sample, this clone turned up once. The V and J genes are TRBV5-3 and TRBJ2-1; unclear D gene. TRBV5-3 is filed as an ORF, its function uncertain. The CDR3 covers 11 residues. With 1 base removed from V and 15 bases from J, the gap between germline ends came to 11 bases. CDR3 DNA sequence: TGTGCCAGAAGCTTGAGATCCTCGGGGTTCTTC. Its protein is CARSLRSSGFF.

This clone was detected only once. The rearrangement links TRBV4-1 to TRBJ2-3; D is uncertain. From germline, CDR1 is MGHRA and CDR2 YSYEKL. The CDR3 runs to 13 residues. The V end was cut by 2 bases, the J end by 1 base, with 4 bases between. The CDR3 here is CASSQLGTDTQYF. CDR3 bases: TGCGCCAGCAGCCAACTCGGCACAGATACGCAGTATTTT.